This paragraph covers one TCR beta chain sequence. The V segment lost 5 bases and the J segment 6 bases; nucleotides outside the gene matches: 2. Germline lookup yields CDR1 KGHDR and CDR2 SFDVKD. The CDR3 has 13 amino acids. Sequencing used immunoSEQ multiplex PCR; TCRdb keeps in-frame clones, though not all of them. The profile covers about 76,000 clones, with approximately 94% appearing a single time and under 2% taken by the ten largest. The data were taken from a study of brain T cells in children with intractable seizures. Surgery cases with the highest brain T cell transcript signatures were chosen for sequencing.

Sequenced material: peripheral blood, taken at surgery. The chain is built from TRBV24-1 and TRBJ1-2; TRBD1 matches 10 bases. This sequence was found in a boy less than two years old with tuberous sclerosis and intractable seizures. For the CDR3, the DNA is TGTGCCACCAGTGCCGGGACAGGGGATGGCTACACCTTC. Encoded protein: CATSAGTGDGYTF.